This T cell receptor beta chain comes out of a study of blood T cell repertoires in COVID-19. CDR3 length equals 17 residues. The trim removed 2 bases at V and 6 bases at J, leaving 14 bases unmatched. Looked up from germline, CDR1 is MRHNA and CDR2 is SNTAGT. Here immunoSEQ multiplex PCR was the method, and the copy in TCRdb shows in-frame clones only, minus some. The sample lists some 280,000 clones; 89% were seen once. The sequenced material came from peripheral blood. The receptor was derived from an older woman with acute or convalescent COVID-19. The chain uses TRBV6-4 and TRBJ1-2, with 8 bases matching TRBD1. The CDR3 nucleotides read TGTGCCAGCAGTGACGGGGCAGGGGGCGAATTATTCGATGGCTACACCTTC. Translation: CASSDGAGGELFDGYTF.